This T cell receptor (beta chain) is from a study of identical twins. This clonotype has just a few counts. The length of the CDR3 is 14 residues. After removal of 5 bases from V and 7 bases from J, the junction contained 6 bases not matched to a gene. Template switching introduced a universal primer site, and the cDNA bore unique molecular identifiers. TCRdb re-analysed the 5' RACE reads in MiXCR, keeping a single row per CDR3 protein. The data show about 190,000 distinct CDR3 sequences, 15% to 20% seen once. The sample was also linked to a second study, of T cells expressing NK-cell markers. From that second work: Sequencing of TCR beta repertoires drew on sorted CD3+CD56+NKG2C+, CD3+CD56+NKG2C- and CD3+CD56-NKG2C+ T cells. The share of CD8+ T cells held by dominant NKG2C+ clonotypes was about 1.0-8% in more than 5 donors.

The receptor's source is a woman between 18 and 30 years old in good health. The sample taken for sequencing was CD8+ T cells sorted from blood. The chain joins TRBV12-3 or TRBV12-4 to TRBJ2-1; 9 positions agree with TRBD2. For the CDR3, the DNA is TGTGCCAGCAGTGAGACTAGCGGAGAAAATGAGCAGTTCTTC. It encodes CASSETSGENEQFF.